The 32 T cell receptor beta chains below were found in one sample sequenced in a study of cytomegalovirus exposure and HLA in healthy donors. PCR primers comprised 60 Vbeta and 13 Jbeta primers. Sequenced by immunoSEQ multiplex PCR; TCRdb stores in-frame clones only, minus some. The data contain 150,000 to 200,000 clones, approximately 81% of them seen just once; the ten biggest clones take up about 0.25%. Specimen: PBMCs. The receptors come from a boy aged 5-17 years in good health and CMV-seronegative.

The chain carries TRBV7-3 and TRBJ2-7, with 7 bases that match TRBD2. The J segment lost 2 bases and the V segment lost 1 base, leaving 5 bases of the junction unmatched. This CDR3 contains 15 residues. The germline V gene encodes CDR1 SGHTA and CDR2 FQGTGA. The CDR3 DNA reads TGTGCCAGCAGCTTAATAGCGGGCCCCACCTACGAGCAGTACTTC. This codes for CASSLIAGPTYEQYF.

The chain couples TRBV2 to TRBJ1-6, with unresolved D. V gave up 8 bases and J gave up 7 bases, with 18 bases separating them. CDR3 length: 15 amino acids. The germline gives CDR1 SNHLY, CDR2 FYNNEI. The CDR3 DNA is TGTGCCAGCCTGGCGTCCGGGAAACTAAATTCACCCCTCCACTTT. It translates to CASLASGKLNSPLHF.

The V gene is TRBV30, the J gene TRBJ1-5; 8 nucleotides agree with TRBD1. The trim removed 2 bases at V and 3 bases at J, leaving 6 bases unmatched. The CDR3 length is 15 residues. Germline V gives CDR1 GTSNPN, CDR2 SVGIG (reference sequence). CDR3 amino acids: CAWSPGQGINQPQHF. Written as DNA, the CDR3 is TGTGCCTGGAGTCCTGGACAGGGAATCAATCAGCCCCAGCATTTT. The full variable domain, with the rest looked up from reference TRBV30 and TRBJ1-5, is SQTIHQWPATLVQPVGSPLSLECTVEGTSNPNLYWYRQAAGRGLQLLFYSVGIGQISSEVPQNLSASRPQDRQFILSSKKLLLSDSGFYLCAWSPGQGINQPQHFGDGTRLSIL.

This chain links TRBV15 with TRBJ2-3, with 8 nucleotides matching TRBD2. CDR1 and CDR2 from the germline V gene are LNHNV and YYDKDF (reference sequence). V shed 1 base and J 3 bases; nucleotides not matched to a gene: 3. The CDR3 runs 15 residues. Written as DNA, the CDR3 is TGTGCCACCAGCAGAGTTGCGGGGGGAACAGATACGCAGTATTTT. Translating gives CATSRVAGGTDTQYF.

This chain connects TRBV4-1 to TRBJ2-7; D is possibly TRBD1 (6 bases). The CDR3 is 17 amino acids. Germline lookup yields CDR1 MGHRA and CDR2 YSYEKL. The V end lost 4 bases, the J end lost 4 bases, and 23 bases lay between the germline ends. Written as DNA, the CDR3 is TGCGCCAGCAGCCCGCTTATGAGGACAGTCTCGGGGTACGAGCAGTACTTC. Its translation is CASSPLMRTVSGYEQYF.

CDR3 sequence: CASRTGTNNQPQHF. CDR3 DNA: TGTGCCAGCAGAACCGGGACAAATAATCAGCCCCAGCATTTT. This chain uses TRBV27 with TRBJ1-5; perhaps TRBD1 as D (6 bases). The CDR3 has 14 residues. V was shortened by 6 bases and J by 4 bases, with 13 bases between the two germline ends. CDR1 is MNHEY and CDR2 is SMNVEV in the germline V gene (reference sequence).

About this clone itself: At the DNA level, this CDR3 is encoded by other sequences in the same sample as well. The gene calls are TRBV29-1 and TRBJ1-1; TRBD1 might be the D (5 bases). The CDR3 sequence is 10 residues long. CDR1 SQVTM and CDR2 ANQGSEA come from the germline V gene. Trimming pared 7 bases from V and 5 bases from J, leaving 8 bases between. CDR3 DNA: TGCAGCGGCGGGACTACTGAAGCTTTCTTT. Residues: CSGGTTEAFF.

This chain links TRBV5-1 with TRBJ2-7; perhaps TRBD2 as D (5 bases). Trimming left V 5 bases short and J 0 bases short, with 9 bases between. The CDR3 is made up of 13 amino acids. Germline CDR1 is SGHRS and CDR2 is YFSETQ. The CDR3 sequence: CASRGLASYEQYF. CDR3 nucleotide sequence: TGCGCCAGCAGAGGACTCGCCTCCTACGAGCAGTACTTC. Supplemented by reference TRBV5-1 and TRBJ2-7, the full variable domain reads KAGVTQTPRYLIKTRGQQVTLSCSPISGHRSVSWYQQTPGQGLQFLFEYFSETQRNKGNFPGRFSGRQFSNSRSEMNVSTLELGDSALYLCASRGLASYEQYFGPGTRLTVT.

The CDR3 bases are TGTGCCAGCAGTTTATTAGGGGGGGAGAAAGCTTTCTTT. Translation gives CASSLLGGEKAFF. The chain recombines TRBV27 with TRBJ1-1; D perhaps matches TRBD1 (6 bases). V gave up 1 base and J gave up 9 bases, with 12 bases separating them. CDR3 size: 13 residues. Germline V gene lookup returns CDR1 MNHEY and CDR2 SMNVEV (reference sequence).

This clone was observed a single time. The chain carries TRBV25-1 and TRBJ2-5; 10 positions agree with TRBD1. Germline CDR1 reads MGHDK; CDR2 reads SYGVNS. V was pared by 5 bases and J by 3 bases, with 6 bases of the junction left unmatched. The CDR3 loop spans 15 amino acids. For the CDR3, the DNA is TGTGCCAGCAGTTGGGGACAGGGGAGGGAAGAGACCCAGTACTTC. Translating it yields CASSWGQGREETQYF. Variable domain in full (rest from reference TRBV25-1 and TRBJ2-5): EADIYQTPRYLVIGTGKKITLECSQTMGHDKMYWYQQDPGMELHLIHYSYGVNSTEKGDLSSESTVSRIRTEHFPLTLESARPSHTSQYLCASSWGQGREETQYFGPGTRLLVL.

In DNA form, the CDR3 reads TGTGCCAGCAGTCTCAGGGAGGGGACCCAGTACTTC. This codes for CASSLREGTQYF. The V call is TRBV11-3, the J call TRBJ2-5; 7 positions agree with TRBD2. Trimming at V came to 6 bases and at J to 7 bases, leaving 5 bases not matched to a gene. Germline V gene sequence: CDR1 SGHNT, CDR2 YENEEA. The CDR3 has 12 amino acids.

The CDR3 DNA reads as TGTGCCAGCAGCCAAGGGGGACAGTCCTACGAGCAGTACTTC. Translating gives CASSQGGQSYEQYF. The rearrangement uses TRBV4-2 and TRBJ2-7, with 7 bases that match TRBD1. CDR3 length: 14 amino acids. The V gene end was trimmed by 1 base and the J gene end by 1 base; junction bases not matched to a gene: 1. Germline V lookup: CDR1 LGHNA, CDR2 YNFKEQ.

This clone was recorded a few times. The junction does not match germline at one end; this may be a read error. The CDR3 DNA reads as TGTGCTAGCAGCCCGGGTCAAGAGACCCAGTACTTC. Protein product: CASSPGQETQYF. The genes are TRBV7-7 and TRBJ2-5; D is ambiguous. This CDR3 has 12 amino acids. Germline CDR1 reads SSHAT; CDR2 reads FNYEAQ (reference sequence). The full variable domain, with the rest looked up from reference TRBV7-7 and TRBJ2-5, is GAGVSQSPRYKVTKRGQDVTLRCDPISSHATLYWYQQALGQGPEFLTYFNYEAQPDKSGLPSDRFSAERPEGSISTLTIQRTEQRDSAMYRCASSPGQETQYFGPGTRLLVL.

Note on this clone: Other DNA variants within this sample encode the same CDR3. The CDR3 coding sequence is TGTGCCAGCAGCCCGGGACAGGGAGGCTACGAGCAGTACTTC. The encoded protein is CASSPGQGGYEQYF. V and J are TRBV28 and TRBJ2-7; 9 bases fit TRBD1. Germline loops: CDR1 MDHEN, CDR2 SYDVKM. The CDR3 has 14 amino acids. V shed 6 bases, J shed 3 bases, and the junction held 6 bases outside the gene matches.

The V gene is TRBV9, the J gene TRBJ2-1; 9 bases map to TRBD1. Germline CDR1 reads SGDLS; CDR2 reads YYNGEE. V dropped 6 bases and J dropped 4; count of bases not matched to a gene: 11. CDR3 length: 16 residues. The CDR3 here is CASTLSGTGPYNEQFF. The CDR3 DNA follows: TGTGCCAGCACCCTTTCCGGGACAGGGCCTTACAATGAGCAGTTCTTC.

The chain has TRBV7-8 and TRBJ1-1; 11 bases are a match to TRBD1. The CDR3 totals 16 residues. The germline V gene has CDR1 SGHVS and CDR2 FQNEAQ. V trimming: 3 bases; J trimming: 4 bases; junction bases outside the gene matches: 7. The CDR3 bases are TGTGCCAGCAGCTTGGACAGGGGGCGAGGACTCACTGAAGCTTTCTTT. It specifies CASSLDRGRGLTEAFF.

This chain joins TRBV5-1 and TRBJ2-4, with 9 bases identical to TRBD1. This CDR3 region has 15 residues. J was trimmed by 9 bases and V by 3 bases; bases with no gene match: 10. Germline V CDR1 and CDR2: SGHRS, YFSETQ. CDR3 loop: CASSYLPTGGGIQYF. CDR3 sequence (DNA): TGCGCCAGCAGCTACCTACCAACAGGGGGCGGCATTCAGTACTTC.

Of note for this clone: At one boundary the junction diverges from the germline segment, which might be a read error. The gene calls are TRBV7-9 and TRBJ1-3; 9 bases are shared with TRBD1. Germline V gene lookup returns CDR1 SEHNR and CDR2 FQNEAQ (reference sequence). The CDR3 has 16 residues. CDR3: CSSSLEQGASGNTIYF. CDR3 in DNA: TGTTCCAGCAGCTTAGAACAGGGGGCTTCTGGAAACACCATATATTTT.

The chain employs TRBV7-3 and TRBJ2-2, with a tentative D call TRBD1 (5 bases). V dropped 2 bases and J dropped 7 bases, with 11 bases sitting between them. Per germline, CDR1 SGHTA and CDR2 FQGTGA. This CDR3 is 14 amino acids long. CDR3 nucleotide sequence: TGTGCCAGCAGCTTATACCCCAGGGACGGGGAGCTGTTTTTT. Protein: CASSLYPRDGELFF.

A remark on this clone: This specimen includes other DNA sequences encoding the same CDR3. This CDR3 reads CASSTGNTGELFF. The CDR3 region has the DNA TGTGCCAGCTCGACAGGAAACACCGGGGAGCTGTTTTTT. The chain has TRBV18 and TRBJ2-2, with a possible D match to TRBD1 (6 bases). The germline V gene has CDR1 KGHSH and CDR2 LQKENI. The CDR3 runs to 13 residues. V lost 6 bases, J lost 2 bases, and 7 bases lay in between.

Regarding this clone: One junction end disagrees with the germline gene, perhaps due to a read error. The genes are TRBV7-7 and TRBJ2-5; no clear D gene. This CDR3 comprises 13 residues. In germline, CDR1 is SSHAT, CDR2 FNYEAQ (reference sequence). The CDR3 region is CASSLEFVGTQYF. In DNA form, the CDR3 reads TGTGCTAGCAGCTTAGAATTTGTCGGGACCCAGTACTTC.

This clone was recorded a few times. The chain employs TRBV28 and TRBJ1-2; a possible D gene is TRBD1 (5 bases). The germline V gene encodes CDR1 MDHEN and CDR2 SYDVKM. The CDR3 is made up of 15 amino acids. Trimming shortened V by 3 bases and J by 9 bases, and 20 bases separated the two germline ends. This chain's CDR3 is CASSFSGWQGASYTF. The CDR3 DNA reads TGTGCCAGCAGTTTTAGCGGTTGGCAGGGCGCGAGCTACACCTTC.

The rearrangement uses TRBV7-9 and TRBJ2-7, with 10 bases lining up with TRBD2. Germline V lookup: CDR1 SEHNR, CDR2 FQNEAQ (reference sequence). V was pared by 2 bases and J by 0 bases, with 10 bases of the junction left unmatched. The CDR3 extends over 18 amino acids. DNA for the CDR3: TGTGCCAGCAGCTTAACTAGCGGGACAAGCCCTATCTCCTACGAGCAGTACTTC. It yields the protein CASSLTSGTSPISYEQYF. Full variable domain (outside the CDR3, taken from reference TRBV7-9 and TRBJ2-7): DTGVSQNPRHKITKRGQNVTFRCDPISEHNRLYWYRQTLGQGPEFLTYFQNEAQLEKSRLLSDRFSAERPKGSFSTLEIQRTEQGDSAMYLCASSLTSGTSPISYEQYFGPGTRLTVT.

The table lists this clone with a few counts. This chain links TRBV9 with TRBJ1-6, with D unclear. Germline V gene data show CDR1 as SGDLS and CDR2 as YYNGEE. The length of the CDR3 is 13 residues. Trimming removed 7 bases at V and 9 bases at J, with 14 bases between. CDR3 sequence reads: CASASYSSSPLHF. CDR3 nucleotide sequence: TGTGCCAGCGCATCCTACTCAAGTTCACCCCTCCACTTT. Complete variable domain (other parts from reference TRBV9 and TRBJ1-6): DSGVTQTPKHLITATGQRVTLRCSPRSGDLSVYWYQQSLDQGLQFLIQYYNGEERAKGNILERFSAQQFPDLHSELNLSSLELGDSALYFCASASYSSSPLHFGNGTRLTVT.

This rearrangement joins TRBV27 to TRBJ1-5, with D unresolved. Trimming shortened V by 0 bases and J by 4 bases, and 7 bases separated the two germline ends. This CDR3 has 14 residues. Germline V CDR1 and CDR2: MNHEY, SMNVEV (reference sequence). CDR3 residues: CASSLSRTNQPQHF. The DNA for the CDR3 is TGTGCCAGCAGTTTATCGCGGACTAATCAGCCCCAGCATTTT.

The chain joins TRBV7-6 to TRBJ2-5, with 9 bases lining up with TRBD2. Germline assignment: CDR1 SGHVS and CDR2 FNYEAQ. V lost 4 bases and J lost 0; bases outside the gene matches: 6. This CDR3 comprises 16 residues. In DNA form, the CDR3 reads TGTGCCAGCAGCTATCCGGGACTAGCATACCAAGAGACCCAGTACTTC. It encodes CASSYPGLAYQETQYF.

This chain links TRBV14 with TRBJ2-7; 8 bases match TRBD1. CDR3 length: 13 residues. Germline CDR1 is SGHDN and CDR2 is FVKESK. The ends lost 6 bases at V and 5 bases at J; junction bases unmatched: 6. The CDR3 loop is CASRPTGAHEQYF. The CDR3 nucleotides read TGTGCCAGCAGACCGACAGGGGCCCACGAGCAGTACTTC.

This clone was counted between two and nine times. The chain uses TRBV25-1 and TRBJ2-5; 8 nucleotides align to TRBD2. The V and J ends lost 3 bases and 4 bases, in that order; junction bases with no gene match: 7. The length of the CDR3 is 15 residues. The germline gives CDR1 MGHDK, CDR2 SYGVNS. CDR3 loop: CASSDSGGPLETQYF. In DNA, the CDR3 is TGTGCCAGCAGTGATTCGGGAGGGCCCCTAGAGACCCAGTACTTC.

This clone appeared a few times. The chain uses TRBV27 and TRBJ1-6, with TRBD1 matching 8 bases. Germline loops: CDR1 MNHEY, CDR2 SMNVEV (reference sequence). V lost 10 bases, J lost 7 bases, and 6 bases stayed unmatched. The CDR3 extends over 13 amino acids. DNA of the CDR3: TGTGCCACCGGACAGGGTCCAAATTCACCCCTCCACTTT. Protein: CATGQGPNSPLHF.

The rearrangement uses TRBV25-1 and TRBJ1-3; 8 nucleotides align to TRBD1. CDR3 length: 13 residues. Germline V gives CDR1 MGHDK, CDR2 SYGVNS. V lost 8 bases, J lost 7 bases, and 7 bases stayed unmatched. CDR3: CASGTGGLNTIYF. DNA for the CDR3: TGTGCCAGCGGGACAGGCGGCCTGAACACCATATATTTT.

The CDR3 is CASSNPRQDEKLFF. CDR3 bases: TGTGCCAGTAGTAACCCTCGGCAGGATGAAAAACTGTTTTTT. The chain employs TRBV19 and TRBJ1-4; no firm D call. From germline, CDR1 is LNHDA and CDR2 SQIVND (reference sequence). The ends were cut back, 4 bases at V and 6 bases at J, with 12 bases in the middle. This CDR3 region has 14 residues.

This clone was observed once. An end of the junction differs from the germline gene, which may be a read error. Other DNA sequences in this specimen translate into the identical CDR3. For the CDR3, the DNA is TGCGCCAGCAGCTTGCCCCGAACCGTCGGTACAGATACGCAGTATTTT. Translated, it gives CASSLPRTVGTDTQYF. V usage is TRBV5-4 and J usage is TRBJ2-3; D not certain. The V gene's germline CDR1 is SGHNT and CDR2 YYREEE (reference sequence). The length of the CDR3 is 16 residues. The full variable domain, with the rest looked up from reference TRBV5-4 and TRBJ2-3, is ETGVTQSPTHLIKTRGQQVTLRCSSQSGHNTVSWYQQALGQGPQFIFQYYREEENGRGNFPPRFSGLQFPNYSSELNVNALELDDSALYLCASSLPRTVGTDTQYFGPGTRLTVL.